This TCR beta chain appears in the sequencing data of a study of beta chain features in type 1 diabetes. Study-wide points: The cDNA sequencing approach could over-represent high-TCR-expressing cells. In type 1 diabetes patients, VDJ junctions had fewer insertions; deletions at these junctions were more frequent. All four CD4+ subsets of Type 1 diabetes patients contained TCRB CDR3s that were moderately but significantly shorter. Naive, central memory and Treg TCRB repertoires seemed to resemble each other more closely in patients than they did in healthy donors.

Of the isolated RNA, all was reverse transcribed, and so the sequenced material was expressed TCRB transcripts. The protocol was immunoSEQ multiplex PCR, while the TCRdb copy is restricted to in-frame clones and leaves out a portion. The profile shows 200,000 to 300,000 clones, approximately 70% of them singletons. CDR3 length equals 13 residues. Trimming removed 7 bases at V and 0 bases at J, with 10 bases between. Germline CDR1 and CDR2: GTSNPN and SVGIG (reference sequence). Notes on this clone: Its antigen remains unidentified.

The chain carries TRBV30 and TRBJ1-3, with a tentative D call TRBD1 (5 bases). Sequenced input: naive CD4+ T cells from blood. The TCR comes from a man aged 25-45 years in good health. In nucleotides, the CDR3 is TGTGCCTCCTCAGGGTCCTCTGGAAACACCATATATTTT. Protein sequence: CASSGSSGNTIYF. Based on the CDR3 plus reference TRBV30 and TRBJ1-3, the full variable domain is SQTIHQWPATLVQPVGSPLSLECTVEGTSNPNLYWYRQAAGRGLQLLFYSVGIGQISSEVPQNLSASRPQDRQFILSSKKLLLSDSGFYLCASSGSSGNTIYFGEGSWLTVV.